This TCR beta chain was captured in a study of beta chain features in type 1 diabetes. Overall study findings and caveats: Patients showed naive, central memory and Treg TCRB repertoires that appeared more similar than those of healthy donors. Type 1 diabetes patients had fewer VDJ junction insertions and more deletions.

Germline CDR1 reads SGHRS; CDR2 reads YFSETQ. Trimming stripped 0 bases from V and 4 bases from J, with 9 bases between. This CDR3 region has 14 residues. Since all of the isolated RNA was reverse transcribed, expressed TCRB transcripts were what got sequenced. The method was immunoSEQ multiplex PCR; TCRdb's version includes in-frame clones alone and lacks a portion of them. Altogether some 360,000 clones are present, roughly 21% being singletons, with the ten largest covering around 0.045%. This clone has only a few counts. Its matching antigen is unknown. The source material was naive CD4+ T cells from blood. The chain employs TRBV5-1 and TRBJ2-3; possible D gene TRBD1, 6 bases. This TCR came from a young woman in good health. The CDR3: CASSLEQGSDTQYF. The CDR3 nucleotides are TGCGCCAGCAGCTTGGAACAGGGATCAGATACGCAGTATTTT. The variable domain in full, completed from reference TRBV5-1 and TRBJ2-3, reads KAGVTQTPRYLIKTRGQQVTLSCSPISGHRSVSWYQQTPGQGLQFLFEYFSETQRNKGNFPGRFSGRQFSNSRSEMNVSTLELGDSALYLCASSLEQGSDTQYFGPGTRLTVL.